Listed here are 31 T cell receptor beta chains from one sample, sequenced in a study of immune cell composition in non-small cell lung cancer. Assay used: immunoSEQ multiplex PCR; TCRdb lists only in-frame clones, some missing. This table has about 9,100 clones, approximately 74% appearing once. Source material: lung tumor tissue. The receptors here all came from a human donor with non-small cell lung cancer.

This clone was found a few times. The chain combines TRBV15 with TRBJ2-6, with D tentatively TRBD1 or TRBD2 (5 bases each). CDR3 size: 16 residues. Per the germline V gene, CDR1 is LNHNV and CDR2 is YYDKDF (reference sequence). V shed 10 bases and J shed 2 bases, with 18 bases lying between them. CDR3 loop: CAIADRGAPGANVLTF. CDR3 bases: TGTGCCATCGCAGATCGAGGGGCTCCTGGGGCCAACGTCCTGACTTTC.

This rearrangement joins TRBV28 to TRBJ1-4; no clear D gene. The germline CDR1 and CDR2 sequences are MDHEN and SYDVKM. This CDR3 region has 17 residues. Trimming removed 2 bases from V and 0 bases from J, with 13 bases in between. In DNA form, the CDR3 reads TGTGCCAGCAGTTTAGGCAGACGGGTCCCAACTAATGAAAAACTGTTTTTT. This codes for CASSLGRRVPTNEKLFF.

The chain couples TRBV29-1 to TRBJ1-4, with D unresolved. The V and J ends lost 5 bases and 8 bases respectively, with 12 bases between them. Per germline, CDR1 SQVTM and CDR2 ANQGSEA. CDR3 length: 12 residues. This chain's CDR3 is CSVPDYREKLFF. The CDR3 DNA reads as TGCAGCGTTCCGGACTATAGGGAAAAACTGTTTTTT. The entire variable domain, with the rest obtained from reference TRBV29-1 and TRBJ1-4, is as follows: SAVISQKPSRDICQRGTSLTIQCQVDSQVTMMFWYRQQPGQSLTLIATANQGSEATYESGFVIDKFPISRPNLTFSTLTVSNMSPEDSSIYLCSVPDYREKLFFGSGTQLSVL.

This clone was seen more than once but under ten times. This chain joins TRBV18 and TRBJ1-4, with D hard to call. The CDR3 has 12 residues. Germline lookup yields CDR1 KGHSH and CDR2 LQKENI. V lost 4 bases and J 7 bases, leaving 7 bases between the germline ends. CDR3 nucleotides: TGTGCCAGCTCACGGACGGGTGAAAAACTGTTTTTT. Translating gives CASSRTGEKLFF.

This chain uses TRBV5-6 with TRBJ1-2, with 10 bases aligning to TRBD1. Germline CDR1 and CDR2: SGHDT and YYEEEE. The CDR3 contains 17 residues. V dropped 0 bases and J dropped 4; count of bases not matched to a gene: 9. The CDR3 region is CASSLGDRGLSGYGYTF. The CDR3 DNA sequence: TGTGCCAGCAGCTTGGGAGACAGGGGGCTTTCAGGCTATGGCTACACCTTC.

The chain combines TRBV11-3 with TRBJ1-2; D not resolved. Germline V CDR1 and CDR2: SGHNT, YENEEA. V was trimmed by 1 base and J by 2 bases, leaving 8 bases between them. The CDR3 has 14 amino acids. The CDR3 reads CASSLVDGNYGYTF. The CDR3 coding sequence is TGTGCCAGCAGCTTAGTTGATGGAAACTATGGCTACACCTTC.

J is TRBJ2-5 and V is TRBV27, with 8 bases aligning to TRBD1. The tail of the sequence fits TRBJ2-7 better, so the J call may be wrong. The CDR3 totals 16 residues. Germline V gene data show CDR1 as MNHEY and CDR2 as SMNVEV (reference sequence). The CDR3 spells CASCSEPDRVGYEQYF. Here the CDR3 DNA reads TGTGCCAGCTGCAGTGAGCCGGACAGGGTGGGGTACGAGCAGTACTTC.

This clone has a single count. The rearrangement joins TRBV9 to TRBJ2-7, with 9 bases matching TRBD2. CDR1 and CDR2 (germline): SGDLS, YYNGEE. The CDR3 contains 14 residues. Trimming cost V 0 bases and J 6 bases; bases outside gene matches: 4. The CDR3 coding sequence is TGTGCCAGCAGCGTAGGTAGCGGGGGAGGCGAGCAGTACTTC. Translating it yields CASSVGSGGGEQYF. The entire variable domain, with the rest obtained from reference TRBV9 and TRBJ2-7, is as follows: DSGVTQTPKHLITATGQRVTLRCSPRSGDLSVYWYQQSLDQGLQFLIQYYNGEERAKGNILERFSAQQFPDLHSELNLSSLELGDSALYFCASSVGSGGGEQYFGPGTRLTVT.

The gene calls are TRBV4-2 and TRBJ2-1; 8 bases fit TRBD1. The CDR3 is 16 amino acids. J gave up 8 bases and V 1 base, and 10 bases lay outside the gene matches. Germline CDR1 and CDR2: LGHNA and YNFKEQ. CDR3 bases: TGTGCCAGCAGCCAAGCGGACAGGGACTTATCGGATGAGCAGTTCTTC. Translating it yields CASSQADRDLSDEQFF.

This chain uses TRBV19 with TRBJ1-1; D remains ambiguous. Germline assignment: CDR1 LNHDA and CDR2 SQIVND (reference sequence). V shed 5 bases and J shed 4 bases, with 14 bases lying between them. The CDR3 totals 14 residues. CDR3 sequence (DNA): TGTGCCAGTAGTGAGGTCCGCCGGGGCACTGAAGCTTTCTTT. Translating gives CASSEVRRGTEAFF. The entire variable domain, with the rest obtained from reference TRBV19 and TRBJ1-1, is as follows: DGGITQSPKYLFRKEGQNVTLSCEQNLNHDAMYWYRQDPGQGLRLIYYSQIVNDFQKGDIAEGYSVSREKKESFPLTVTSAQKNPTAFYLCASSEVRRGTEAFFGQGTRLTVV.

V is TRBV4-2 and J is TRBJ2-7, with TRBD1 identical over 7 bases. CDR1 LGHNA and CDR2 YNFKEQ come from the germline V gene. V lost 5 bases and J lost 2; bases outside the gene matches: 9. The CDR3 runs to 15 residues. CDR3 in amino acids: CASSLRQGTTYEQYF. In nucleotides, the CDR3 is TGTGCCAGCAGCTTGCGACAGGGAACCACCTACGAGCAGTACTTC.

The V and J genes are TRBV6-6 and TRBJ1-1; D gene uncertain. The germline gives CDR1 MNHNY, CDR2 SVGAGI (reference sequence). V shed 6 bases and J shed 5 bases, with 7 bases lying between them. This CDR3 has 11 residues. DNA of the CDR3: TGTGCCAGCAGCCGAGTAACTGAAGCTTTCTTT. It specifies CASSRVTEAFF.

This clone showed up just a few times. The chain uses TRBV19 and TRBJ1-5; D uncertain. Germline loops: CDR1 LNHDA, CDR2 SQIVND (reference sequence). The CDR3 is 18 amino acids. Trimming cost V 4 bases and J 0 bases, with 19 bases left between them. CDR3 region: CASSTLRSPLYSNQPQHF. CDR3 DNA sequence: TGTGCCAGTAGTACCCTGCGATCTCCACTTTATAGCAATCAGCCCCAGCATTTT. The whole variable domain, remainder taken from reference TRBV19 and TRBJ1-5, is DGGITQSPKYLFRKEGQNVTLSCEQNLNHDAMYWYRQDPGQGLRLIYYSQIVNDFQKGDIAEGYSVSREKKESFPLTVTSAQKNPTAFYLCASSTLRSPLYSNQPQHFGDGTRLSIL.

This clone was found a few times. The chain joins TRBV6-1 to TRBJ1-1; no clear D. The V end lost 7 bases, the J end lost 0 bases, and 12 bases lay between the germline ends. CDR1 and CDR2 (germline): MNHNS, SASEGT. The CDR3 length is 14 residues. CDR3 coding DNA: TGTGCCAGCACCAGAGACAACATGAACACTGAAGCTTTCTTT. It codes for CASTRDNMNTEAFF.

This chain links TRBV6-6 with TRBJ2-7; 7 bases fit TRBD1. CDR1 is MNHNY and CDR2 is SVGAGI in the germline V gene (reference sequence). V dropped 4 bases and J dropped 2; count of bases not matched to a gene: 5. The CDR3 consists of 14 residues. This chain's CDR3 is CASSSRGQTYEQYF. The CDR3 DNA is TGTGCCAGCAGTTCCCGGGGACAGACCTACGAGCAGTACTTC.

The CDR3 reads CASSQLSYEQYF. As DNA, the CDR3 is TGTGCCAGCAGCCAACTATCCTACGAGCAGTACTTC. The chain uses TRBV11-3 and TRBJ2-7; D is uncertain. Germline CDR1 SGHNT, CDR2 YENEEA. Trimming removed 5 bases from V and 1 base from J, with 6 bases in between. The CDR3 length is 12 residues.

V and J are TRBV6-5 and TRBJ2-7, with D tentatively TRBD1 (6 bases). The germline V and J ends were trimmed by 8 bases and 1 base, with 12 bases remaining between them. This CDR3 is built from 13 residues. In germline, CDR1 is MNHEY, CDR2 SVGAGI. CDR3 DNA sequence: TGTGCCAGCCGAAAACAGGGTTCCTACGAGCAGTACTTC. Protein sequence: CASRKQGSYEQYF.

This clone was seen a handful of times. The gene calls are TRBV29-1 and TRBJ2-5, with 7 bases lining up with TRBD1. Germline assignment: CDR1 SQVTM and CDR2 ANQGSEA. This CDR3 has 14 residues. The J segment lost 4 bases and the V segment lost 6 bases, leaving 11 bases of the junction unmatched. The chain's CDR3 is CSVRQGVISETQYF. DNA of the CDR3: TGCAGCGTGAGGCAGGGGGTAATATCAGAGACCCAGTACTTC.

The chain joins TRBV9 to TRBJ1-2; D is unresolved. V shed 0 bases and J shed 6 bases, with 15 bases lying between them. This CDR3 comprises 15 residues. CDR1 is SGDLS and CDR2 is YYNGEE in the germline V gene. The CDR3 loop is CASSVGTGRRHGYTF. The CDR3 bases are TGTGCCAGCAGCGTAGGAACGGGTAGAAGGCATGGCTACACCTTC.

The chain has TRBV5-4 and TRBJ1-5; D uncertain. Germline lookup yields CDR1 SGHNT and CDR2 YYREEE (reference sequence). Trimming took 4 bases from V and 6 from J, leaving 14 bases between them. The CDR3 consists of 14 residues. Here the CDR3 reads CASSQTRSSQPQHF. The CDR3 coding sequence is TGTGCCAGCAGCCAAACCAGGAGCTCTCAGCCCCAGCATTTT.

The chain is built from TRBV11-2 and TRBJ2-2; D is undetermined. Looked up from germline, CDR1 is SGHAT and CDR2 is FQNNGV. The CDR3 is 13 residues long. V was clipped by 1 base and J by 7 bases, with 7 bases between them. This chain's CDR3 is CASSLVRNGELFF. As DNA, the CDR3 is TGTGCCAGCAGCTTAGTAAGGAACGGGGAGCTGTTTTTT.

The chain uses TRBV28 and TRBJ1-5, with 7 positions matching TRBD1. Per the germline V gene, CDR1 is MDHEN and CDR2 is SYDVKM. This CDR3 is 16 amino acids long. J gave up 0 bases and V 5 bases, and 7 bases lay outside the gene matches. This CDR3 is CASSPPGQYSNQPQHF. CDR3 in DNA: TGTGCCAGCAGTCCGCCGGGACAGTATAGCAATCAGCCCCAGCATTTT.

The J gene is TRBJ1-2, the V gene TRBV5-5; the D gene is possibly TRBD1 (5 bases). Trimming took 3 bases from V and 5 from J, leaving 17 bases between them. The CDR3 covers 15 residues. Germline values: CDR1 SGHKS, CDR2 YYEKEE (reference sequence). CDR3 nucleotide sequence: TGTGCCAGCAGCTGGGGGGGTAAAGGAATTTATGGCTACACCTTC. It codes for CASSWGGKGIYGYTF.

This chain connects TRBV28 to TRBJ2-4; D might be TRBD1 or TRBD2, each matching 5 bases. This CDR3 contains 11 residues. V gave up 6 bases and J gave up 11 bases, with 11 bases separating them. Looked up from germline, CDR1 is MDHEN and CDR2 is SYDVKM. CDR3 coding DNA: TGTGCCAGCAGGGGGACCTTTCTTCAGTACTTC. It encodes CASRGTFLQYF.

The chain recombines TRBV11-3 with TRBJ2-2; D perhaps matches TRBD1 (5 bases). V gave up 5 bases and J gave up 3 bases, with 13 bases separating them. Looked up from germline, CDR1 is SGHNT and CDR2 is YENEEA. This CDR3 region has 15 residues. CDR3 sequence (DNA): TGTGCCAGCAGCCTACTTGGGGCCGACACCGGGGAGCTGTTTTTT. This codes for CASSLLGADTGELFF. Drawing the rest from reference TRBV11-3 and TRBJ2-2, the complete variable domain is EAGVVQSPRYKIIEKKQPVAFWCNPISGHNTLYWYLQNLGQGPELLIRYENEEAVDDSQLPKDRFSAERLKGVDSTLKIQPAELGDSAVYLCASSLLGADTGELFFGEGSRLTVL.

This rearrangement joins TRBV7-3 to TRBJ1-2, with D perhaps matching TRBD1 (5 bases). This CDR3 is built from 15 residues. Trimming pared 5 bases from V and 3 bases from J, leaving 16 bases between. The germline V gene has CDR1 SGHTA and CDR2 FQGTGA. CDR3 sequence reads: CASSPGRGDYYGYTF. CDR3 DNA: TGTGCCAGCAGCCCTGGACGAGGGGACTACTATGGCTACACCTTC.

The CDR3 sequence is CASSLDGQGRYGYTF. The CDR3 DNA follows: TGTGCCAGCAGCTTGGATGGACAGGGGAGGTATGGCTACACCTTC. The chain recombines TRBV5-5 with TRBJ1-2; TRBD1 matches at 9 bases. V trimming: 0 bases; J trimming: 5 bases; junction bases outside the gene matches: 5. This CDR3 comprises 15 residues. Germline loops: CDR1 SGHKS, CDR2 YYEKEE (reference sequence). The full variable domain, completed using reference TRBV5-5 and TRBJ1-2, is DAGVTQSPTHLIKTRGQQVTLRCSPISGHKSVSWYQQVLGQGPQFIFQYYEKEERGRGNFPDRFSARQFPNYSSELNVNALLLGDSALYLCASSLDGQGRYGYTFGSGTRLTVV.

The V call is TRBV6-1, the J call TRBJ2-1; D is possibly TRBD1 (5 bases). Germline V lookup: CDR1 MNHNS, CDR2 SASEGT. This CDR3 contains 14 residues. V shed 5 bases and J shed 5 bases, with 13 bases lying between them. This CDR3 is CASSLTDINNEQFF. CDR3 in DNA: TGTGCCAGCAGTTTGACGGACATTAACAATGAGCAGTTCTTC.

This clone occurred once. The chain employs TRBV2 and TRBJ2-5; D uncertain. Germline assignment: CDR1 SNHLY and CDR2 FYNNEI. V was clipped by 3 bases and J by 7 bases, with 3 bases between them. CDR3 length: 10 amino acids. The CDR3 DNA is TGTGCCAGCAGTGACCGGACCCAGTACTTC. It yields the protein CASSDRTQYF.

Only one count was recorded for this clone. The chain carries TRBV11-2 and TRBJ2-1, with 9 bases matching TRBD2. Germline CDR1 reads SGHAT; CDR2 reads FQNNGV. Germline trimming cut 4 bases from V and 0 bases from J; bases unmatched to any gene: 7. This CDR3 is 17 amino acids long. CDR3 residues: CASSSLRRGGSYNEQFF. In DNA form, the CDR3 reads TGTGCCAGCAGCTCGCTTAGGCGGGGGGGCTCCTACAATGAGCAGTTCTTC. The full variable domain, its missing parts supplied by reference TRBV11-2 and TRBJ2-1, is EAGVAQSPRYKIIEKRQSVAFWCNPISGHATLYWYQQILGQGPKLLIQFQNNGVVDDSQLPKDRFSAERLKGVDSTLKIQPAKLEDSAVYLCASSSLRRGGSYNEQFFGPGTRLTVL.

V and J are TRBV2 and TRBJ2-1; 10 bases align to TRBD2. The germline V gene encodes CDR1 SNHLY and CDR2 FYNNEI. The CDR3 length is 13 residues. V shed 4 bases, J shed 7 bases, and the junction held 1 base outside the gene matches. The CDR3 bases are TGTGCCAGCAGTGGACTAGCGGGTAATGAGCAGTTCTTC. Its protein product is CASSGLAGNEQFF.